Listed here are 9 T cell receptor beta chains from one sample, sequenced in a study of cytomegalovirus exposure and HLA in healthy donors. It was with 60 Vbeta and 13 Jbeta primers that the PCR ran. The repertoire was sequenced with immunoSEQ multiplex PCR; TCRdb's copy has only in-frame clones and lacks some. The table shows some 180,000 clones, with 65% to 85% occurring only once. The sample was PBMCs. All receptors come from a girl between 10 and 17 years old in good health and CMV-seropositive.

This chain uses TRBV5-6 with TRBJ2-5; D is possibly TRBD2 (7 bases). V lost 4 bases, J lost 5 bases, and 18 bases lay in between. The CDR3 is made up of 15 amino acids. Germline lookup yields CDR1 SGHDT and CDR2 YYEEEE. The CDR3 spells CASSGNTGREETQYF. The DNA of the CDR3 is TGTGCCAGCAGCGGAAATACAGGGAGGGAGGAGACCCAGTACTTC.

This clone was seen a handful of times. The chain employs TRBV19 and TRBJ2-3; 9 nucleotides agree with TRBD2. Trimming cost V 3 bases and J 0 bases; bases outside gene matches: 7. Germline values: CDR1 LNHDA, CDR2 SQIVND (reference sequence). CDR3 length equals 17 residues. CDR3 protein: CASSILGLASSTDTQYF. CDR3 nucleotides: TGTGCCAGTAGTATCCTCGGACTAGCGTCTAGCACAGATACGCAGTATTTT. Looking up the rest from reference TRBV19 and TRBJ2-3 gives the full variable domain: DGGITQSPKYLFRKEGQNVTLSCEQNLNHDAMYWYRQDPGQGLRLIYYSQIVNDFQKGDIAEGYSVSREKKESFPLTVTSAQKNPTAFYLCASSILGLASSTDTQYFGPGTRLTVL.

This clone was detected a few times. The rearrangement uses TRBV2 and TRBJ2-1; 11 nucleotides match TRBD2. V lost 2 bases and J lost 9; bases outside the gene matches: 6. The CDR3 runs 15 residues. CDR1 and CDR2 (germline): SNHLY, FYNNEI. CDR3 region: CASSESSGRSGEQFF. CDR3 sequence (DNA): TGTGCCAGCAGTGAATCTAGCGGGAGGTCTGGTGAGCAGTTCTTC.

CDR3 DNA: TGTGCCAGCAGCCTACGGGATACGCAGTATTTT. Its translation is CASSLRDTQYF. The V call is TRBV27, the J call TRBJ2-3; D call uncertain. CDR3 length: 11 amino acids. V was pared by 6 bases and J by 6 bases, with 7 bases between. Germline CDR1 is MNHEY and CDR2 is SMNVEV (reference sequence).

The CDR3 spells CASSYSIQDRELFF. Here the CDR3 DNA reads TGTGCCAGCAGTTACTCGATACAGGACCGGGAGCTGTTTTTT. The rearrangement uses TRBV6-5 and TRBJ2-2; D is possibly TRBD1 (5 bases). This CDR3 region has 14 residues. V shed 0 bases and J shed 9 bases, with 11 bases lying between them. The germline gives CDR1 MNHEY, CDR2 SVGAGI.

The chain uses TRBV7-2 and TRBJ2-3; D may be TRBD2 (5 bases). CDR1 SGHTA and CDR2 FQGNSA come from the germline V gene. CDR3 size: 15 residues. Between the trimmed V and J ends, which lost 1 base and 5 bases, there was a span of 13 bases. CDR3 sequence (DNA): TGTGCCAGCAGCTTAGTACTGGAGGTCGGAGATACGCAGTATTTT. It yields the protein CASSLVLEVGDTQYF. The full variable domain, rest sourced from reference TRBV7-2 and TRBJ2-3, is GAGVSQSPSNKVTEKGKDVELRCDPISGHTALYWYRQSLGQGLEFLIYFQGNSAPDKSGLPSDRFSAERTGGSVSTLTIQRTQQEDSAVYLCASSLVLEVGDTQYFGPGTRLTVL.

In this sample, this clone turned up a few times. The chain joins TRBV12-2 to TRBJ2-3; the table's TRBD2 call for D was not verified on the DNA. TRBV12-2 is listed as a pseudogene. This CDR3 is built from 17 residues. CDR3 loop: CASRCSGRASSTDTQYF. For the CDR3, the DNA is TGTGCAAGTCGCTGTAGCGGGAGGGCCTCTAGCACAGATACGCAGTATTTT.

The J gene is TRBJ2-1, the V gene TRBV29-1, with TRBD2 matching over 10 bases. The CDR3 spans 16 residues. V trimming: 6 bases; J trimming: 0 bases; junction bases outside the gene matches: 8. CDR1 is SQVTM and CDR2 is ANQGSEA in the germline V gene. In DNA, the CDR3 is TGCAGCGTCTGGACTAGCGGACCGAGCTCCTACAATGAGCAGTTCTTC. It encodes CSVWTSGPSSYNEQFF.

The V and J genes are TRBV7-9 and TRBJ2-7; D is undetermined. Looked up from germline, CDR1 is SEHNR and CDR2 is FQNEAQ (reference sequence). The CDR3 extends over 15 amino acids. V dropped 2 bases and J dropped 4 bases, with 15 bases sitting between them. The CDR3 loop is CASSLSAIGSYEQYF. The CDR3 DNA sequence: TGTGCCAGCAGCTTAAGCGCGATCGGATCTTACGAGCAGTACTTC.